This T cell receptor (beta chain) was sequenced during a study of radiotherapy plus CTLA-4 blockade in lung cancer (dated by TCRdb to 2016 to 2018). Concerning the study at large: Among the enrolled patients, about 19% had an objective response, and about 29% reached disease control.

Study-level results and caveats: After treatment with radiotherapy and ipilimumab, TCR clones that originated in tumors expanded in peripheral blood. The strongest predictors of response, as reported, were early dynamic changes in blood T cell clones along with a rise in serum interferon-beta after radiation.

The library came from the immunoSEQ multiplex PCR assay. TCRdb retrieved this table from immuneACCESS and kept in-frame rearrangements only. Not all clones are present; in checked studies, unresolved V genes account for under half, and no reason is known for the remainder. Present in this sample are about 40,000 clones, 65% to 75% of which were seen just once. The top ten clones comprise approximately 9% of the sample. The study evaluated CTLA-4 blockade (ipilimumab) given together with focal radiation therapy in patients who had chemo-refractory metastatic non-small-cell lung cancer. CDR1 and CDR2, per the germline V gene (reference sequence), are SGHKS and YYEKEE. The V end loses 4 bases and the J end loses 8 bases, and a stretch of 16 bases separates them. Taken from cysteine to phenylalanine, the CDR3 has 15 residues. Only CDR3 DNA remains: 45 bases, in frame from the first base. As regards this clone: Its antigen is unknown. No base-level quality is on record; no much larger clone is a single base apart.

The TCR comes from a human donor with non-small cell lung cancer who had stable disease on radiotherapy plus ipilimumab. The sequences come from peripheral blood, collected from a patient treated with radiotherapy plus ipilimumab. Here the chain combines TRBV5-5 and TRBJ1-6; the D segment cannot be called with confidence. The DNA sequence follows: TGTGCCAGCAGCCGCGGAGGATCCGGGGATTCACCCCTCCACTTT. It specifies CASSRGGSGDSPLHF.